The 8 T cell receptor beta chains in this list originate from one sample, sequenced in a study of T cells after somatic rescue of genetic block (dated by TCRdb to the early 2020s). Libraries were made using the immunoSEQ multiplex PCR assay. Imported from immuneACCESS, the table was reduced by TCRdb to in-frame sequences with V and J called. These copies leave out some clones; in studies compared against another copy, an unresolved V gene accounts for under half, and the cause of the remainder is not known. This sample gives 95,000 to 120,000 clones in total; just over 90% of them show up just once. The ten largest make up roughly 1.5% of the sample. The material sequenced was peripheral blood mononuclear cells (PBMCs). These TCRs come from a woman between 18 and 30 years old.

The V call is TRBV11-2, the J call TRBJ2-7; 8 bases fit TRBD1. The CDR3 extends over 16 amino acids. The germline V gene has CDR1 SGHAT and CDR2 FQNNGV. V lost 4 bases and J lost 2; bases outside the gene matches: 10. The CDR3 DNA follows: TGTGCCAGCAGCTCATCCCCCCGGGACAGGACCTACGAGCAGTACTTC. Residues: CASSSSPRDRTYEQYF.

V usage is TRBV7-9 and J usage is TRBJ2-5; unclear D gene. V was clipped by 5 bases and J by 3 bases, with 7 bases between them. CDR1 SEHNR and CDR2 FQNEAQ come from the germline V gene (reference sequence). The CDR3 spans 12 residues. The CDR3 DNA reads as TGTGCCAGCAGCCGGGCGGAAGAGACCCAGTACTTC. Protein product: CASSRAEETQYF.

V gene TRBV19 combines with J gene TRBJ1-5, with D uncertain. The V gene lost 7 bases and the J gene lost 3 bases, with 10 bases spanning the gap. Looked up from germline, CDR1 is LNHDA and CDR2 is SQIVND (reference sequence). The CDR3 loop spans 13 amino acids. CDR3 sequence (DNA): TGTGCCAGTAAACCGGGGATCAATCAGCCCCAGCATTTT. Its protein product is CASKPGINQPQHF.

The J gene is TRBJ1-4, the V gene TRBV29-1; D perhaps matches TRBD1 (6 bases). This CDR3 has 11 residues. Deletions cut 7 bases from V and 7 bases from J, with 10 bases between. In germline, CDR1 is SQVTM, CDR2 ANQGSEA. DNA of the CDR3: TGCAGCGCCAGGGGTGGTGAAAAACTGTTTTTT. Translated: CSARGGEKLFF.

V gene TRBV30 combines with J gene TRBJ2-3, with a possible D match to TRBD1 (6 bases). The V gene's germline CDR1 is GTSNPN and CDR2 SVGIG (reference sequence). The CDR3 totals 13 residues. V was shortened by 7 bases and J by 1 base, with 12 bases between the two germline ends. The CDR3 here is CAYPDSGTDTQYF. The CDR3 region has the DNA TGTGCCTACCCGGACAGTGGCACAGATACGCAGTATTTT.

The V and J genes are TRBV2 and TRBJ2-1; 7 nucleotides agree with TRBD1. CDR1 and CDR2 (germline): SNHLY, FYNNEI. The CDR3 totals 13 residues. Unmatched junction bases numbered 6, after V lost 8 bases and J lost 5 bases. The CDR3 DNA follows: TGTGCCAGCCGGCCTACAGGGGACAATGAGCAGTTCTTC. It translates to CASRPTGDNEQFF.

This clone was detected only once. V and J are TRBV7-9 and TRBJ1-3, with D uncertain. V was shortened by 2 bases and J by 0 bases, with 8 bases between the two germline ends. Per germline, CDR1 SEHNR and CDR2 FQNEAQ (reference sequence). The CDR3 covers 15 residues. CDR3 protein: CASSLLSISGNTIYF. The DNA for the CDR3 is TGTGCCAGCAGCTTACTCTCGATCTCTGGAAACACCATATATTTT.

The chain joins TRBV4-2 to TRBJ1-1; D ambiguous. Germline CDR1 reads LGHNA; CDR2 reads YNFKEQ. The ends were cut back, 0 bases at V and 3 bases at J, with 14 bases in the middle. The CDR3 runs to 16 residues. CDR3 protein: CASSQDSYGRDTEAFF. CDR3 in DNA: TGTGCCAGCAGCCAAGATTCGTACGGTAGGGACACTGAAGCTTTCTTT.